This T cell receptor beta chain emerged from a study of CXCR3-negative and CXCR3-positive naive CD8 T cells. It was by 5' RACE with UMI labels that the TRB cDNA libraries were prepared. Reanalyzing the 5' RACE reads, TCRdb keeps one entry per CDR3 protein, without DNA. This sample's table reports over 40,000 distinct CDR3 sequences. In germline, CDR1 is MDHEN, CDR2 SYDVKM. The CDR3 extends over 12 amino acids. Study-level points and caveats: Naive subsets had comparable surface CD5; TCR strength was inferred from TRB CDR3 properties.

Of note for this clonotype: Its specificity is not known.

V is TRBV28 and J is TRBJ2-7. The clonotype comes from a human donor in good health. Some clones in this sample may be carry-over from other donors' samples. Sample: naive CXCR3- CD8+ T cells from blood. Subset indicated: CD45RO-CCR7+CD27+CD95- naive CD8+ T cells lacking CXCR3 (TNR3-). The CDR3: CASTESSYEQYF. Combining the CDR3 with reference TRBV28 and TRBJ2-7 gives the whole variable domain DVKVTQSSRYLVKRTGEKVFLECVQDMDHENMFWYRQDPGLGLRLIYFSYDVKMKEKGDIPEGYSVSREKKERFSLILESASTNQTSMYLCASTESSYEQYFGPGTRLTVT.